These 22 T cell receptor beta chains originate from one sample sequenced in a study of cytomegalovirus exposure and HLA in healthy donors. The PCR employed 60 Vbeta primers together with 13 Jbeta primers. Sequencing was performed with immunoSEQ multiplex PCR; in TCRdb, only in-frame clones are kept and a portion is missing. The sample yields about 130,000 clones, about 80% seen once. Input material: PBMCs. These receptors were taken from a man aged 18 to 30 in good health and CMV-seronegative.

The chain employs TRBV11-2 and TRBJ1-5; D remains ambiguous. Germline lookup yields CDR1 SGHAT and CDR2 FQNNGV. The CDR3 is made up of 12 amino acids. V lost 0 bases and J 11 bases, leaving 8 bases between the germline ends. The chain's CDR3 is CASSLDERAQHF. DNA for the CDR3: TGTGCCAGCAGCTTAGACGAGAGGGCCCAGCATTTT. Drawing the rest from reference TRBV11-2 and TRBJ1-5, the complete variable domain is EAGVAQSPRYKIIEKRQSVAFWCNPISGHATLYWYQQILGQGPKLLIQFQNNGVVDDSQLPKDRFSAERLKGVDSTLKIQPAKLEDSAVYLCASSLDERAQHFGDGTRLSIL.

A single count supports this clone. The rearrangement joins TRBV18 to TRBJ2-3; tentative D call: TRBD1 (5 bases). The germline CDR1 and CDR2 sequences are KGHSH and LQKENI. The CDR3 is 13 residues long. V dropped 6 bases and J dropped 3 bases, with 10 bases sitting between them. The CDR3 sequence is CASSPTATDTQYF. In DNA, the CDR3 is TGTGCCAGCTCCCCGACAGCAACAGATACGCAGTATTTT.

The chain combines TRBV6-5 with TRBJ2-2; 8 positions match TRBD2. Germline CDR1 is MNHEY and CDR2 is SVGAGI. This CDR3 contains 15 residues. J lost 4 bases, V lost 6 bases, and 7 bases had no gene match. CDR3 DNA: TGTGCCAGCAGAAAGCGGGAGACCGGCACCGGGGAGCTGTTTTTT. This codes for CASRKRETGTGELFF.

V and J are TRBV10-3 and TRBJ2-3, with TRBD1 matching over 7 bases. Trimming took 6 bases from V and 6 from J; bases not matched to a gene: 9. The length of the CDR3 is 14 residues. In germline, CDR1 is ENHRY, CDR2 SYGVKD. CDR3 amino acids: CAIRSQGVLDTQYF. The CDR3 DNA sequence: TGTGCCATCAGAAGCCAGGGGGTATTGGATACGCAGTATTTT.

The chain employs TRBV19 and TRBJ2-2, with a tentative D call TRBD1 (6 bases). CDR1 is LNHDA and CDR2 is SQIVND in the germline V gene (reference sequence). V lost 3 bases and J 3 bases, leaving 20 bases between the germline ends. The CDR3 has 18 residues. CDR3 coding DNA: TGTGCCAGTAGTATGAGGGGACATGTCTTATCCGACACCGGGGAGCTGTTTTTT. This codes for CASSMRGHVLSDTGELFF.

V usage is TRBV19 and J usage is TRBJ1-4, with TRBD1 matching over 9 bases. Germline CDR1 LNHDA, CDR2 SQIVND (reference sequence). The CDR3 extends over 16 amino acids. Trimming removed 6 bases from V and 2 bases from J; junction bases left unmatched: 7. For the CDR3, the DNA is TGTGCCAGTAGGGCACAGGGGGCGGCTACTAATGAAAAACTGTTTTTT. Amino acid sequence: CASRAQGAATNEKLFF.

The rearrangement joins TRBV4-3 to TRBJ2-1; 10 bases are a match to TRBD2. The CDR3 sequence is 18 residues long. Per germline, CDR1 LGHNA and CDR2 YSLEER. V gave up 0 bases and J gave up 6 bases; unmatched junction bases: 11. Here the CDR3 DNA reads TGCGCCAGCAGCCAAGATCCCCCAACTAGCGGGATATCCAATGAGCAGTTCTTC. It specifies CASSQDPPTSGISNEQFF.

The chain joins TRBV5-1 to TRBJ2-3; D possibly corresponds to TRBD2 (6 bases). V shed 3 bases and J shed 0 bases, with 8 bases lying between them. Germline V gene data show CDR1 as SGHRS and CDR2 as YFSETQ. This CDR3 contains 14 residues. The CDR3 is CASSSGTSTDTQYF. The CDR3 coding sequence is TGCGCCAGCAGCTCAGGGACTAGCACAGATACGCAGTATTTT. The full variable domain, in which reference TRBV5-1 and TRBJ2-3 provide the parts outside the CDR3, is KAGVTQTPRYLIKTRGQQVTLSCSPISGHRSVSWYQQTPGQGLQFLFEYFSETQRNKGNFPGRFSGRQFSNSRSEMNVSTLELGDSALYLCASSSGTSTDTQYFGPGTRLTVL.

The rearrangement links TRBV25-1 to TRBJ2-5, with TRBD2 matching 8 bases. Germline CDR1 and CDR2: MGHDK and SYGVNS. The CDR3 runs 15 residues. V shed 5 bases and J 1 base; nucleotides not matched to a gene: 6. CDR3 coding DNA: TGTGCCAGCAGTAGAACTAGCGGAATCCAAGAGACCCAGTACTTC. Its translation is CASSRTSGIQETQYF. Full variable domain (remainder filled in from reference TRBV25-1 and TRBJ2-5): EADIYQTPRYLVIGTGKKITLECSQTMGHDKMYWYQQDPGMELHLIHYSYGVNSTEKGDLSSESTVSRIRTEHFPLTLESARPSHTSQYLCASSRTSGIQETQYFGPGTRLLVL.

The rearrangement links TRBV5-1 to TRBJ1-1; possibly TRBD1 for D (5 bases). V was cut by 2 bases and J by 7 bases, with 15 bases left in between. The CDR3 extends over 14 amino acids. Germline CDR1 is SGHRS and CDR2 is YFSETQ. The CDR3 bases are TGCGCCAGCAGCTTAGACGGGGGAATGGGTGAAGCTTTCTTT. This translates into CASSLDGGMGEAFF.

This clone was seen only a few times. The V and J genes are TRBV6-1 and TRBJ1-5; D is ambiguous. This CDR3 contains 13 residues. V lost 3 bases, J lost 4 bases, and 7 bases lay in between. The V gene's germline CDR1 is MNHNS and CDR2 SASEGT. CDR3 sequence: CASSERVNQPQHF. DNA for the CDR3: TGTGCCAGCAGTGAGAGGGTGAATCAGCCCCAGCATTTT.

V usage is TRBV30 and J usage is TRBJ2-2; D remains unclear. Trimming cost V 0 bases and J 6 bases, with 5 bases left between them. CDR3 size: 12 residues. From germline, CDR1 is GTSNPN and CDR2 SVGIG (reference sequence). Here the CDR3 DNA reads TGTGCCTGGAGTGTAACTGCCGGGGAGCTGTTTTTT. It specifies CAWSVTAGELFF.

The chain is built from TRBV5-1 and TRBJ1-1, with 9 bases identical to TRBD1. The CDR3 contains 15 residues. Germline V gene data show CDR1 as SGHRS and CDR2 as YFSETQ. The trim removed 4 bases at V and 1 base at J, leaving 5 bases unmatched. Written as DNA, the CDR3 is TGCGCCAGCAGCCAACCGGACAGGGGGAACACTGAAGCTTTCTTT. The encoded protein is CASSQPDRGNTEAFF. The full variable domain, in which reference TRBV5-1 and TRBJ1-1 provide the parts outside the CDR3, is KAGVTQTPRYLIKTRGQQVTLSCSPISGHRSVSWYQQTPGQGLQFLFEYFSETQRNKGNFPGRFSGRQFSNSRSEMNVSTLELGDSALYLCASSQPDRGNTEAFFGQGTRLTVV.

V is TRBV18 and J is TRBJ2-2, with 7 bases aligning to TRBD2. V lost 6 bases and J lost 5; bases outside the gene matches: 12. CDR1 is KGHSH and CDR2 is LQKENI in the germline V gene. The CDR3 runs 16 residues. The CDR3 reads CASSGSGHLETGELFF. The CDR3 region has the DNA TGTGCCAGCTCCGGTAGCGGGCACTTGGAGACCGGGGAGCTGTTTTTT.

The V call is TRBV4-2, the J call TRBJ2-1; 7 bases fit TRBD2. Germline assignment: CDR1 LGHNA and CDR2 YNFKEQ. The junction had 9 bases not matched to a gene; V was cut back by 0 bases and J by 4 bases. The CDR3 loop spans 17 amino acids. The CDR3 reads CASSQDGIGLGYNEQFF. The CDR3 region has the DNA TGTGCCAGCAGCCAAGATGGAATCGGACTAGGTTACAATGAGCAGTTCTTC.

This clone showed up just once. The rearrangement joins TRBV5-8 to TRBJ1-1, with 9 bases identical to TRBD1. From germline, CDR1 is SGHTS and CDR2 YDEGEE. CDR3 length equals 17 residues. V shed 4 bases and J 4 bases; nucleotides not matched to a gene: 14. The CDR3 bases are TGTGCCAGCAGCCCTAACCGGACAGGGGTGAGGATCACTGAAGCTTTCTTT. Protein sequence: CASSPNRTGVRITEAFF.

This clone appeared once. The V gene is TRBV9, the J gene TRBJ2-7, with D maybe TRBD1 (6 bases). Germline V gene sequence: CDR1 SGDLS, CDR2 YYNGEE. The V end was cut by 2 bases, the J end by 3 bases, with 15 bases between. CDR3 size: 15 residues. As DNA, the CDR3 is TGTGCCAGCAGCGTGGCGACAGGCCAAAACTACGAGCAGTACTTC. This encodes CASSVATGQNYEQYF. Supplemented by reference TRBV9 and TRBJ2-7, the full variable domain reads DSGVTQTPKHLITATGQRVTLRCSPRSGDLSVYWYQQSLDQGLQFLIQYYNGEERAKGNILERFSAQQFPDLHSELNLSSLELGDSALYFCASSVATGQNYEQYFGPGTRLTVT.

There are a few counts of this clone. The chain uses TRBV27 and TRBJ2-6; D is perhaps TRBD1 (6 bases). The CDR3 runs to 14 residues. V was pared by 6 bases and J by 1 base, with 7 bases between. Germline loops: CDR1 MNHEY, CDR2 SMNVEV (reference sequence). The CDR3 spells CASRDRSGANVLTF. The CDR3 DNA sequence: TGTGCCAGCAGAGACAGGTCTGGGGCCAACGTCCTGACTTTC.

The chain employs TRBV7-2 and TRBJ2-5, with a tentative D call TRBD2 (5 bases). CDR3 length equals 13 residues. V was pared by 0 bases and J by 5 bases, with 7 bases between. CDR1 and CDR2 from the germline V gene are SGHTA and FQGNSA. The CDR3 DNA reads TGTGCCAGCAGCTTAGCCGGGATGGAGACCCAGTACTTC. Translated, it gives CASSLAGMETQYF. Filled out from reference TRBV7-2 and TRBJ2-5, the complete variable domain reads GAGVSQSPSNKVTEKGKDVELRCDPISGHTALYWYRQSLGQGLEFLIYFQGNSAPDKSGLPSDRFSAERTGGSVSTLTIQRTQQEDSAVYLCASSLAGMETQYFGPGTRLLVL.

The V and J genes are TRBV27 and TRBJ2-5, with TRBD1 matching over 10 bases. The CDR3 has 14 amino acids. V lost 4 bases, J lost 6 bases, and 5 bases stayed unmatched. Germline CDR1 MNHEY, CDR2 SMNVEV (reference sequence). The chain's CDR3 is CASSSGTGVQTQYF. In DNA, the CDR3 is TGTGCCAGCAGTTCCGGGACAGGGGTCCAGACCCAGTACTTC.

This chain joins TRBV5-4 and TRBJ2-6; 11 nucleotides line up with TRBD2. The V gene end was trimmed by 0 bases and the J gene end by 2 bases; junction bases not matched to a gene: 4. This CDR3 region has 18 residues. CDR1 and CDR2 from the germline V gene are SGHNT and YYREEE (reference sequence). CDR3 amino acids: CASSLALAGGTGANVLTF. CDR3 bases: TGTGCCAGCAGCTTGGCCCTAGCGGGAGGAACTGGGGCCAACGTCCTGACTTTC.

This chain joins TRBV7-9 and TRBJ1-4, with a tentative D call TRBD1 (6 bases). The V end lost 3 bases, the J end lost 11 bases, and 13 bases lay between the germline ends. Germline CDR1 reads SEHNR; CDR2 reads FQNEAQ (reference sequence). This CDR3 has 13 amino acids. In DNA, the CDR3 is TGTGCCAGCAGCTTCTCAGGGGTGGAGAAACTGTTTTTT. Translated: CASSFSGVEKLFF.